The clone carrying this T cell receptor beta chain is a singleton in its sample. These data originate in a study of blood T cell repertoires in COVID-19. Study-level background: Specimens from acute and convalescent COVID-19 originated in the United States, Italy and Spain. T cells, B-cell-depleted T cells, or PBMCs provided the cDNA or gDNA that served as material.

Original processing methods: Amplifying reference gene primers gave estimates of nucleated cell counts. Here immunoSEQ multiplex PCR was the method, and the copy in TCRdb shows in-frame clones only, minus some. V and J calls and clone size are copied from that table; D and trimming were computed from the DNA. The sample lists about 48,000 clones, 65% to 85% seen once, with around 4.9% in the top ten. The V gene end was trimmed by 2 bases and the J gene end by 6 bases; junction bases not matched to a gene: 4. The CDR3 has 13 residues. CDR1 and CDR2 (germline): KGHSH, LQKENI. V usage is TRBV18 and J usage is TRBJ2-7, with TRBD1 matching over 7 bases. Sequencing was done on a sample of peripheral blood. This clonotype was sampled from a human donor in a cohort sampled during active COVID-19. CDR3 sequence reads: CASSPRDSTEQYF. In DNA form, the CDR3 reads TGTGCCAGCTCACCAAGGGACAGCACCGAGCAGTACTTC. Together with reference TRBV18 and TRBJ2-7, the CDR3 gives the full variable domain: NAGVMQNPRHLVRRRGQEARLRCSPMKGHSHVYWYRQLPEEGLKFMVYLQKENIIDESGMPKERFSAEFPKEGPSILRIQQVVRGDSAAYFCASSPRDSTEQYFGPGTRLTVT.